This T cell receptor beta chain is drawn from a study of response to subunit inactivated influenza vaccine. TCRdb re-derived calls from the RT-PCR reads in MiXCR, one entry per CDR3 protein. Of 500,000 to 550,000 distinct CDR3 sequences in the sample, more than 7% were seen once. This clonotype appeared a few times. With V trimmed by 4 bases and J by 0 bases, 9 bases remained unmatched. The CDR3 spans 17 residues. From germline, CDR1 is MGHRA and CDR2 YSYEKL. Sequences were derived from PBMCs from blood, sampled less than 30 months after vaccination. The J gene is TRBJ1-5, the V gene TRBV4-1, with TRBD1 identical over 7 bases. The receptor was isolated from a man aged 50-75 years who received an inactivated influenza vaccine. This CDR3 is CASSPRQGAVSNQPQHF. In DNA, the CDR3 is TGCGCCAGCAGCCCGAGACAGGGCGCGGTTAGCAATCAGCCCCAGCATTTT.